This T cell receptor beta chain was retrieved from a study of Tregs in tolerant kidney transplant recipients (dated by TCRdb to between 2018 and 2020). For the study in its entirety: Before combined kidney and bone marrow transplantation, this study identified donor-specific regulatory T cells using TCRbeta sequencing and then followed those same cells after transplant.

The transplants used related donors along with nonmyeloablative bone marrow transplantation, and in the human trials mixed chimerism was transient. Unstimulated Tregs (CD4+CD25+CD127-), CD4+ non-Tregs (CD4+CD25-), CD4 and CD8 cells were FACS-sorted from thawed PBMCs. Patients were 4 combined kidney and bone marrow transplant recipients from the ITN036ST trial, and only these trial subjects had samples available. Healthy control blood was separated into PBMCs by Ficoll density gradient and cryopreserved, and patient PBMCs were collected both before and after transplant. V is trimmed back by 5 bases and J by 3 bases, and the junction contains 12 bases that no gene match accounts for. The CDR3 runs 17 amino acids, cysteine and phenylalanine included. The 42 bases shown cover part of the CDR3, and their frame starts at base 1. CDR1 LNHNV and CDR2 YYDKDF are derived from the germline V gene (reference sequence).

For TCRbeta CDR3 sequencing, genomic DNA was extracted from sorted cells using the QIAGEN DNeasy Blood and Tissue Kit. High-throughput TCRbeta CDR3 sequencing was carried out commercially through immunoSEQ, with PCR amplification with bias correction and internal controls included. The authors' pipeline ran thus. Unique productive TCRbeta sequences were defined by CDR3 nucleotide sequence where primers matched, and otherwise by CDR3 amino acid sequence together with Vbeta and Jbeta genes. To correct for sorting error, sequences found in more than one sorted population at a frequency ratio of 2:1 or less were discarded, and the remaining shared sequences were assigned to the population with the higher frequency. Sequences were defined as donor-reactive when expanded at least 5-fold in CFSE-low cells versus unstimulated cells and present at a frequency of at least 0.01% in CFSE-low cells. Jensen-Shannon divergence, calculated on the top 100 TCRbeta sequences ranked by frequency, was used to quantify repertoire divergence. For samples with multiple sequencing runs, sorting error was corrected in each run separately before the runs were combined. TCRdb's version of the immuneACCESS table is confined to in-frame rearrangements and falls short of the full clone set. An unresolved V gene accounts for under half of the shortfall where checked; the remainder is of unknown origin. Clone size and V and J calls were adopted from that table, with D and trimming inferred from the DNA. This specimen's table enumerates several thousand clones. Around 42% of the sample is taken by the ten largest.

The research as a whole found: In tolerant patients, donor-specific Tregs expanded more than Tregs overall, which suggests antigen-driven rather than nonspecific expansion. The study was constrained by small patient numbers, and validation of the findings is required in larger populations and under other immunosuppression protocols. Because the PCR primers were changed over time for some patients, nucleotide-level comparison could not be performed across the samples from those patients. Biological reproducibility was not directly addressed, though technical replication error appeared minimal. Expanding Tregs with activated donor B cells appeared to identify the most biologically relevant and donor-specific TCRbeta repertoire.

With respect to this clone: The target of this receptor is not known. Read data end 3 residues before the CDR3 end; the end is taken from the germline J gene.

This chain joins TRBV15 to TRBJ2-1, and TRBD2 matches 8 of the central bases. Sequenced material: CD8+ T cells from blood (PBMCs), taken 12 months after the transplant. The clonotype originates from a human patient who received a combined kidney and bone marrow transplant. Following a transplant, some T cells may be graft donor cells, not patient cells. Incomplete CDR3 DNA: TGTGCCACCAGCCCAAGAGAGGGAGCGGGAGACTACAATGAG. This encodes CATSPREGAGDYNE. From start to end, the CDR3 is CATSPREGAGDYNEQFF.